The source of this T cell receptor beta chain is a study of cytomegalovirus exposure and HLA in healthy donors. The PCR used 60 Vbeta and 13 Jbeta primers. TCRdb's table, derived via immunoSEQ multiplex PCR, lists solely in-frame clones and lacks some. The repertoire holds 150,000 to 200,000 clones, with roughly 79% as singletons. This CDR3 is built from 14 residues. V lost 5 bases and J 1 base, leaving 8 bases between the germline ends. Germline V gene data show CDR1 as SGHAT and CDR2 as FQNNGV. Source material: PBMCs. The sequence was collected from a male donor in good health and CMV-seropositive. V is TRBV11-2 and J is TRBJ2-2; D uncertain. The CDR3 DNA follows: TGTGCCAGCAGCCCCTACAGGAACACCGGGGAGCTGTTTTTT. It translates to CASSPYRNTGELFF.